These 11 T cell receptor delta chains were all obtained from the same sample, sequenced in a study of gamma-delta T cells after stem cell transplantation (dated by TCRdb to the mid-2010s). The library was built by means of RT-PCR. Sequencing instrument: Illumina MiSeq. TCRdb called clones anew from the public reads via CATT; matching DNA rows were later pooled. This sample holds roughly 3,300 delta-chain clones; around 5.1% were observed only once. Roughly 37% of the sample is taken by the ten largest. Sequencing used gamma-delta T cells. The origin of the receptors is a human donor. It is not recorded whose cells these are; they may come from a transplant donor.

A word on this clone: For this DNA, TCRdb reports the protein of a much larger clone, which diverges at residue 8, most likely from a read error; the protein presented here is translated directly from the DNA. The chain has TRDV2 and TRDJ3; weak D call: TRDD3 (6 bases). Germline lookup yields CDR1 GEAIGNYY and CDR2 EKD. This CDR3 is built from 19 residues. V lost 3 bases and J lost 0, with 17 bases in between. CDR3 protein: CACDVTGSRSSWDTRQMFF. The CDR3, as DNA: TGTGCCTGTGACGTAACTGGGAGTCGGAGCTCCTGGGACACCCGACAGATGTTTTTC.

A few counts support this clone. Given a far larger clone just one base away, this is likely a sequencing read error. Other DNA sequences in the sample encode the same CDR3. J is TRDJ1 and V is TRDV2, with 11 positions matching TRDD3. The CDR3 extends over 15 amino acids. Looked up from germline, CDR1 is GEAIGNYY and CDR2 is EKD. V was clipped by 7 bases and J by 4 bases; unmatched bases: 10. CDR3 bases: TGTGCCTGCCTTCTACTGGGGGATAAGGGCGATAAACTCATCTTT. Translation gives CACLLLGDKGDKLIF.

This clone is medium-sized (0.01 to 0.1%) within its sample. Other DNA sequences in the same sample also yield this CDR3. The chain is built from TRDV2 and TRDJ1; 7 bases fit TRDD3. V lost 3 bases and J lost 4; bases outside the gene matches: 22. Germline V gene sequence: CDR1 GEAIGNYY, CDR2 EKD. The CDR3 covers 19 residues. This chain's CDR3 is CACDPLLRGGIPSIDKLIF. CDR3 coding DNA: TGTGCCTGTGACCCTTTGCTACGTGGAGGGATACCCTCCATCGATAAACTCATCTTT.

This clone has a handful of counts. A far more abundant clone sits one base away, making this likely a read error. This chain connects TRDV2 to TRDJ1; weak D call: TRDD3 (5 bases). The CDR3 loop spans 14 amino acids. Germline CDR1 reads GEAIGNYY; CDR2 reads EKD. This CDR3 is CACATVLETDKLIF. For the CDR3, the DNA is TGTGCCTGTGCCACCGTACTGGAAACCGATAAACTCATCTTT.

This clone has more than one count but fewer than ten. Other DNA sequences within the sample encode an identical CDR3. The genes are TRDV2 and TRDJ1, with TRDD3 matching over 9 bases. The CDR3 loop spans 16 amino acids. Germline lookup yields CDR1 GEAIGNYY and CDR2 EKD. V dropped 0 bases and J dropped 2; count of bases not matched to a gene: 6. DNA for the CDR3: TGTGCCTGTGACACCGTAGGGGATACGCAAACCGATAAACTCATCTTT. It yields the protein CACDTVGDTQTDKLIF.

The chain joins TRDV2 to TRDJ1; TRDD3 aligns across 12 bases. The CDR3 loop spans 19 amino acids. J was trimmed by 2 bases and V by 0 bases; bases with no gene match: 12. From germline, CDR1 is GEAIGNYY and CDR2 EKD. The CDR3 DNA sequence: TGTGCCTGTGACACCGTCCATCGTCTGGGGGATACGCAAACCGATAAACTCATCTTT. This sequence encodes CACDTVHRLGDTQTDKLIF.

This clone was counted a few times. TCRdb's protein, taken from a much larger clone, differs from this DNA's translation at residue 3, likely owing to a read error; the protein displayed comes from the DNA. The V and J genes are TRDV2 and TRDJ1, with D perhaps TRDD3 (5 bases). CDR1 is GEAIGNYY and CDR2 is EKD in the germline V gene. CDR3 size: 17 residues. CDR3 sequence: CARDAILVGSQPDKLIF. The CDR3 bases are TGTGCCCGTGATGCCATATTGGTGGGGTCCCAACCCGATAAACTCATCTTT.

This clone was found a few times. A read error may be the cause here, since a much bigger clone is one base away. At the DNA level, this CDR3 is encoded by other sequences in the same sample as well. The V and J genes are TRDV2 and TRDJ1; maybe TRDD3 (6 bases). The germline V and J ends were trimmed by 3 bases and 0 bases, with 13 bases remaining between them. CDR1 and CDR2 (germline): GEAIGNYY, EKD. CDR3 length: 15 amino acids. The CDR3 region has the DNA TGTGCCTGTGACCCATTGGGGGTTGACACCGATAAACTCATCTTT. Protein product: CACDPLGVDTDKLIF.

This clone was observed a handful of times. TCRdb lists the protein of a much larger clone for this DNA, which differs at residue 3, so this is likely a read error; the protein given here is translated from the DNA itself. The rearrangement joins TRDV2 to TRDJ1; D perhaps matches TRDD3 (5 bases). The CDR3 totals 16 residues. Germline values: CDR1 GEAIGNYY, CDR2 EKD. The CDR3 protein is CARDILLRGTTDKLIF. CDR3 sequence (DNA): TGTGCCCGTGACATCTTACTCAGGGGAACCACCGATAAACTCATCTTT.

The table lists this clone with a few counts. Given a far larger clone just one base away, this is likely a sequencing read error. Other DNA sequences in this sample translate to the same CDR3. J is TRDJ1 and V is TRDV2; 12 bases are a match to TRDD3. The V gene's germline CDR1 is GEAIGNYY and CDR2 EKD. This CDR3 is built from 16 residues. V lost 0 bases to trimming and J lost 7 bases; unmatched junction nucleotides: 8. CDR3 DNA sequence: TGTGCCTGTGACACCATTTCTGGGGGATACGCGGCTAAACTCATCTTT. Protein product: CACDTISGGYAAKLIF.

Ten or more counts support this clone. It differs at one base from a far larger clone, so likely a read error. The same CDR3 arises from other DNA sequences in this sample as well. The gene calls are TRDV2 and TRDJ1, with D maybe TRDD3 (5 bases). Germline CDR1 GEAIGNYY, CDR2 EKD. The CDR3 loop spans 17 amino acids. CDR3 nucleotides: TGTGCCTGTGACACCGTTGGGGTCGGATTATACACCGATAAGCTCATCTTT. Encoded protein: CACDTVGVGLYTDKLIF.